This TCR beta chain emerged from a study of cytomegalovirus exposure and HLA in healthy donors. Germline CDR1 and CDR2: MNHNS and SASEGT. The CDR3 loop spans 14 amino acids. The J segment lost 8 bases and the V segment lost 5 bases, leaving 6 bases of the junction unmatched. The PCR contained 60 Vbeta and 13 Jbeta primers. Method: immunoSEQ multiplex PCR; TCRdb's copy keeps in-frame clones and lacks some. The table includes some 97,000 clones, around 84% detected once. J is TRBJ1-6 and V is TRBV6-1, with TRBD1 matching 7 bases. Source material: PBMCs. The clonotype comes from a woman between 18 and 30 years old in good health and CMV-seronegative. CDR3: CASSNRQGHSPLHF. In DNA, the CDR3 is TGTGCCAGCAGTAACCGACAGGGCCATTCACCCCTCCACTTT.